This record concerns one T cell receptor beta chain sequence. As yet, its antigen is unknown. Assay used: immunoSEQ multiplex PCR; TCRdb lists only in-frame clones, some missing. The sample lists about 2,200,000 clones; just over 90% were seen once. Naive CD8 isolation took CD45RO-negative cells positively selected for CCR7 and excluded terminally differentiated effector memory CD45RA+ cells. This entry comes from a study of shared clonotypes between healthy human individuals. Findings and limits, study-wide: For sorted subsets, rarefaction showed incomplete sequencing despite large depth. What naive subsets generally showed was a larger estimated richness than memory subsets showed. A small donor pool kept down the genetic and exposure-history diversity that was represented.

The CDR3 loop spans 16 amino acids. Germline V gives CDR1 MNHNS, CDR2 SASEGT. Trimming removed 1 base from V and 2 bases from J, with 13 bases in between. This TCR was sampled from a man aged 18-30 years in good health. Some clones in this sample may be carry-over from other donors' samples. This chain uses TRBV6-1 with TRBJ2-3; D unresolved. The sequencing input was naive CD8+ T cells from PBMCs. The DNA for the CDR3 is TGTGCCAGCAGTGAAGATGGACGGTACTACACAGATACGCAGTATTTT. Amino acid sequence: CASSEDGRYYTDTQYF.